This T cell receptor (beta chain) is drawn from a study of T cell responses to AZD1222 COVID-19 vaccine. This clone occurred a few times. Sequencing used immunoSEQ multiplex PCR; TCRdb keeps in-frame clones, though not all of them. Among 80,000 or so clones listed, approximately 91% were seen once. The sequence was obtained from an adult in good health. The sequenced sample was peripheral blood, obtained on day 0 of MenACWY control vaccination.

CDR3 protein: CASSSGTSAPFF. The CDR3 coding sequence is TGTGCCAGCAGCTCCGGGACGTCCGCCCCGTTCTTC. The chain couples TRBV11-1 to TRBJ2-1; D may match TRBD1 or TRBD2 (5 bases each). Germline V gene data show CDR1 as SGHAT and CDR2 as FQDESV (reference sequence). Trimming pared 4 bases from V and 15 bases from J, leaving 16 bases between. This CDR3 has 12 residues. Filled out from reference TRBV11-1 and TRBJ2-1, the complete variable domain reads EAEVAQSPRYKITEKSQAVAFWCDPISGHATLYWYRQILGQGPELLVQFQDESVVDDSQLPKDRFSAERLKGVDSTLKIQPAELGDSAMYLCASSSGTSAPFFGPGTRLTVL.